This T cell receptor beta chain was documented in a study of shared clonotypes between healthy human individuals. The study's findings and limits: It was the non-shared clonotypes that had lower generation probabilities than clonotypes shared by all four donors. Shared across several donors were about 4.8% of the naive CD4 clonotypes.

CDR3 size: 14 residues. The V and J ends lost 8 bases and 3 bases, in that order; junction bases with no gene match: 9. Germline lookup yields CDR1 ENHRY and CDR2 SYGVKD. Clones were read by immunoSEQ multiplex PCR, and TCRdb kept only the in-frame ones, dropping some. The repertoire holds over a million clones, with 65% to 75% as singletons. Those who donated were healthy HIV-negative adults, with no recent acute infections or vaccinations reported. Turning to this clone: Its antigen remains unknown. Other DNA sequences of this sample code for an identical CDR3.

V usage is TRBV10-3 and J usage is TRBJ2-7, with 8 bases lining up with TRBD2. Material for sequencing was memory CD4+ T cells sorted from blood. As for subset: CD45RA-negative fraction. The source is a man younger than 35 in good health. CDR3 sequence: CAIRGGSSLYEQYF. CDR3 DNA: TGTGCCATCCGGGGGGGGTCGTCCCTCTACGAGCAGTACTTC.